This entry describes one T cell receptor beta chain. This sample was included in a study of technical replicates of blood from a few donors. The assay was immunoSEQ multiplex PCR, and TCRdb's table has in-frame clones only and misses some. The data contain 14,000 or so clones, roughly 80% of them seen just once; the ten biggest clones take up around 10%. The CDR3 runs 13 residues. In germline, CDR1 is LNHDA, CDR2 SQIVND (reference sequence). V lost 2 bases, J lost 8 bases, and 10 bases lay in between. V and J are TRBV19 and TRBJ2-1; TRBD2 is a possible D gene (5 bases). Sequencing input: PBMCs. This sequence was found in a human donor in good health. CDR3 sequence (DNA): TGTGCCAGTAGTATATTCCTAGCTCATGAGCAGTTCTTC. As protein: CASSIFLAHEQFF.